This T cell receptor (beta chain) was sequenced during a study of T cell responses to AZD1222 COVID-19 vaccine. Study conclusions and caveats: Dominant at 160-218 and 743-854, vaccine-associated CD4 TCRs also spanned spike. Just five or six AZD1222 recipients were seropositive at baseline. The donor cohort was predominantly white British with a female majority, and clonal diversity may have been underestimated.

This CDR3 spans 12 amino acids. Trimming shortened V by 4 bases and J by 13 bases, and 11 bases separated the two germline ends. Germline V CDR1 and CDR2: SGHVS, FQNEAQ. Second doses that came at about 4 or about 12 weeks were put together. The table came from immunoSEQ multiplex PCR; TCRdb's copy has only in-frame clones and leaves some out. The repertoire holds about 130,000 clones, with roughly 92% as singletons. To note about this clone: The antigen is not known.

J is TRBJ2-6 and V is TRBV7-8; weak D call: TRBD2 (5 bases). Source: peripheral blood, taken 28 days after the second AZD1222 dose. This receptor was taken from an adult who received the AZD1222 COVID-19 vaccine. The CDR3 DNA sequence: TGTGCCAGCAGCTGGACTGCAAGAGTCCTGACTTTC. Its protein is CASSWTARVLTF.